This section outlines one T cell receptor (beta chain) sequence together with its context. These data are taken from a study of control samples from healthy donors and cancer patients. Generated by immunoSEQ multiplex PCR, the TCRdb table keeps only in-frame clones and is missing some. The data contain about 82,000 clones, approximately 87% of them singletons. This CDR3 is 14 amino acids long. Germline V CDR1 and CDR2: LNHDA, SQIVND (reference sequence). V gave up 5 bases and J gave up 0 bases, with 10 bases separating them. This receptor was obtained from a man aged 50 or older in good health. The specimen was blood. The rearrangement uses TRBV19 and TRBJ1-1; no firm D call. The CDR3 region has the DNA TGTGCCAGTAGTTCGTCAGCCTTGAACACTGAAGCTTTCTTT. As protein: CASSSSALNTEAFF.